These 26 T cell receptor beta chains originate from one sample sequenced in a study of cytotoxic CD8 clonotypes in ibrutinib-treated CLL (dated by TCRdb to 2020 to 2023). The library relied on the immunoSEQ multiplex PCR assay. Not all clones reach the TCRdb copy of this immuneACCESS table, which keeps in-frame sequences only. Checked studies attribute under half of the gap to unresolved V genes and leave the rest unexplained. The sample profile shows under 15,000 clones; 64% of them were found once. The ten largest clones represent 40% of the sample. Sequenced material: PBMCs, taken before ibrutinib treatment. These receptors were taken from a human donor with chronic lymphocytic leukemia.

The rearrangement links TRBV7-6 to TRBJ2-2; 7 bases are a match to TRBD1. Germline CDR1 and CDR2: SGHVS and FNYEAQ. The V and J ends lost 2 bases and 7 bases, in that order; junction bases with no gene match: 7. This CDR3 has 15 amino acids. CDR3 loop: CASSLRGRTDGELFF. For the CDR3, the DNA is TGTGCCAGCAGCTTAAGGGGGCGTACGGACGGGGAGCTGTTTTTT.

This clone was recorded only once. CDR3 nucleotide sequence: TGTGCCAGCTTTGGTTATAGCTCTGGAAACACCATATATTTT. Translation gives CASFGYSSGNTIYF. J is TRBJ1-3 and V is TRBV6-5; D is undetermined. Germline CDR1 and CDR2: MNHEY and SVGAGI. CDR3 size: 14 residues. Trimming pared 8 bases from V and 0 bases from J, leaving 11 bases between.

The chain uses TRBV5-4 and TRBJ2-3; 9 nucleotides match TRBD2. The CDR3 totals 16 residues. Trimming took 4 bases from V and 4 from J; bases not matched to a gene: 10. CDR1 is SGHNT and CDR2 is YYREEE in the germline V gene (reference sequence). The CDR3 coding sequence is TGTGCCAGCAGCGGAGGATTTGGCGGGGGGGCAGATACGCAGTATTTT. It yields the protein CASSGGFGGGADTQYF.

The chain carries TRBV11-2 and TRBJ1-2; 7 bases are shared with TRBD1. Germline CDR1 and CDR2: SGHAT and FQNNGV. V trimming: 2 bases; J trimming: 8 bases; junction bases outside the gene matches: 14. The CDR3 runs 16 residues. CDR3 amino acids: CASSLLVTGDGRGYTF. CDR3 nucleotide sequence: TGTGCCAGCAGCTTACTCGTAACAGGGGACGGGCGGGGCTACACCTTC. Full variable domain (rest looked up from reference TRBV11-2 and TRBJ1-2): EAGVAQSPRYKIIEKRQSVAFWCNPISGHATLYWYQQILGQGPKLLIQFQNNGVVDDSQLPKDRFSAERLKGVDSTLKIQPAKLEDSAVYLCASSLLVTGDGRGYTFGSGTRLTVV.

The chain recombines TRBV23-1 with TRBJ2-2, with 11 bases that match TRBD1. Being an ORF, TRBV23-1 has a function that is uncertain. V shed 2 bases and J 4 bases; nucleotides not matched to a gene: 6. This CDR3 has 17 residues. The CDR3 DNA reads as TGCGCCAGCAGTCAACCCCGGACAGGGGGCTCCACCGGGGAGCTGTTTTTT. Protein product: CASSQPRTGGSTGELFF.

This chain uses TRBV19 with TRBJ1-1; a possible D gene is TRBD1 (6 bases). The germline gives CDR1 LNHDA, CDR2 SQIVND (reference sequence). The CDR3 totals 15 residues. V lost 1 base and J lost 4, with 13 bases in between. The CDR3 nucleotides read TGTGCCAGTAGTATAGTGCCCAGGGGAGCCACTGAAGCTTTCTTT. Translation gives CASSIVPRGATEAFF.

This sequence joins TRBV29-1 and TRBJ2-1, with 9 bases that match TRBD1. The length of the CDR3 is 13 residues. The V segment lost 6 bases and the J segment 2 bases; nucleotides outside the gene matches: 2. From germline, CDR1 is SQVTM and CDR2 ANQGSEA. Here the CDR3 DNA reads TGCAGCGTGGGACAGGGCCCCTACAATGAGCAGTTCTTC. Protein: CSVGQGPYNEQFF.

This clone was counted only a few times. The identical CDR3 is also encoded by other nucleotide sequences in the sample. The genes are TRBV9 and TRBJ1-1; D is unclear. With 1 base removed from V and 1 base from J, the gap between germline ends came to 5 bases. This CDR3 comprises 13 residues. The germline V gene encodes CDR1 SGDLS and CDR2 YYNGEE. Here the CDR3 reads CASSVSQNTEAFF. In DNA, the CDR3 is TGTGCCAGCAGCGTATCCCAGAACACTGAAGCTTTCTTT. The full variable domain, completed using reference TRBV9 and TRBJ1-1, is DSGVTQTPKHLITATGQRVTLRCSPRSGDLSVYWYQQSLDQGLQFLIQYYNGEERAKGNILERFSAQQFPDLHSELNLSSLELGDSALYFCASSVSQNTEAFFGQGTRLTVV.

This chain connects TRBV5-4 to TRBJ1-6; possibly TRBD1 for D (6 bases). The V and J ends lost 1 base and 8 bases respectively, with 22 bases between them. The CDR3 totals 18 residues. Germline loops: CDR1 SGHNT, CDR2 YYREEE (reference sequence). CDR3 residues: CASSLYIGGTLLDSPLHF. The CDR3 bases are TGTGCCAGCAGCTTGTATATCGGCGGGACATTACTGGATTCACCCCTCCACTTT.

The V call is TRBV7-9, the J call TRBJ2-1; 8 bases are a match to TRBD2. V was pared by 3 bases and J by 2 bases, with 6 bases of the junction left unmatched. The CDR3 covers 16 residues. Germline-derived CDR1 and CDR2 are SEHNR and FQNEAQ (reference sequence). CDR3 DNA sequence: TGTGCCAGCAGCTTTCGTGCGGGGGGTCCCTACAATGAGCAGTTCTTC. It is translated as CASSFRAGGPYNEQFF.

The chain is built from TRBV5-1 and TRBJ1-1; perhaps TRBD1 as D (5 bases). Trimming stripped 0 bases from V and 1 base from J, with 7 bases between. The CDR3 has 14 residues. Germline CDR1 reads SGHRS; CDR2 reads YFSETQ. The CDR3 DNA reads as TGCGCCAGCAGCTTGGAGACAGCGAACACTGAAGCTTTCTTT. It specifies CASSLETANTEAFF.

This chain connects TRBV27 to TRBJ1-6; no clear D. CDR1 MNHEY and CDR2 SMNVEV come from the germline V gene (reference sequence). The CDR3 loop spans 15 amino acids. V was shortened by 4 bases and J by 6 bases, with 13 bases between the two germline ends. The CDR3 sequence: CASSWSGQANSPLHF. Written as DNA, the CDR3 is TGTGCCAGCAGTTGGAGCGGTCAGGCTAATTCACCCCTCCACTTT.

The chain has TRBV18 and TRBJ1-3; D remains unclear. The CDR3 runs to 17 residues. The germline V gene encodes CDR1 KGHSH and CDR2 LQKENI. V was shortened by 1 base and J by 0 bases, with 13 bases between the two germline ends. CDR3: CASSPQPGRASGNTIYF. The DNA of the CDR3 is TGTGCCAGCTCACCACAGCCAGGACGAGCCTCTGGAAACACCATATATTTT. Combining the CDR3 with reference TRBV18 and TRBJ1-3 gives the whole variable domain NAGVMQNPRHLVRRRGQEARLRCSPMKGHSHVYWYRQLPEEGLKFMVYLQKENIIDESGMPKERFSAEFPKEGPSILRIQQVVRGDSAAYFCASSPQPGRASGNTIYFGEGSWLTVV.

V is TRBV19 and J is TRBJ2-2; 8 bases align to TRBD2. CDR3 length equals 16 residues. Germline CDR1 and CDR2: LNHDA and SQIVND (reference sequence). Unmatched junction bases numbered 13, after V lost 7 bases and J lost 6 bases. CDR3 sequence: CASTFRGGGRPGELFF. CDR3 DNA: TGTGCCAGTACCTTCCGGGGGGGAGGTCGGCCCGGGGAGCTGTTTTTT.

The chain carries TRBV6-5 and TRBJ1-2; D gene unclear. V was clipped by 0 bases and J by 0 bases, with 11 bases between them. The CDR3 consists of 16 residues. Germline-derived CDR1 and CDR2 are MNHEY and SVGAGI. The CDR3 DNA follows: TGTGCCAGCAGTTACTCGTTTGCGGTAGCTAACTATGGCTACACCTTC. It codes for CASSYSFAVANYGYTF.

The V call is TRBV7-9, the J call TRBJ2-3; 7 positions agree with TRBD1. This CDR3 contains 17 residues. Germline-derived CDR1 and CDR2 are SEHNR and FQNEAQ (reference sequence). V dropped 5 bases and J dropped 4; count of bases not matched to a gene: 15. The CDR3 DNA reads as TGTGCCAGCAGCCCTAGTAGGGGGCGCGTGTATCCAGATACGCAGTATTTT. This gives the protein CASSPSRGRVYPDTQYF.

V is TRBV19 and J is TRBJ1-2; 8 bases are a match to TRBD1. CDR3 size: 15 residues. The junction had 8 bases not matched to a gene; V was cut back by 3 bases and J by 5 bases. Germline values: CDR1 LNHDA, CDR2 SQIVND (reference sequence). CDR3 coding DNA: TGTGCCAGTAGTATGCGACGCGGGACAGGATATGGCTACACCTTC. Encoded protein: CASSMRRGTGYGYTF.

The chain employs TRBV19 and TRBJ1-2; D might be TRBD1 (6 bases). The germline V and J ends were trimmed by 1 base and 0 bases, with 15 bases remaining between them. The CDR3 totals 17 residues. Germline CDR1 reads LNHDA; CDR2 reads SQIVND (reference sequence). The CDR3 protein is CASSIADSFLANYGYTF. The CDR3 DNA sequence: TGTGCCAGTAGTATAGCGGACAGCTTCTTAGCTAACTATGGCTACACCTTC.

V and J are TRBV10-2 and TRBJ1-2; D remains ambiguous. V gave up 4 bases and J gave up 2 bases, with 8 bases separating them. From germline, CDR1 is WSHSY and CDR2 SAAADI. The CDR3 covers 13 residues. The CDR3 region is CASSATANYGYTF. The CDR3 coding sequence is TGCGCCAGCAGTGCAACCGCCAACTATGGCTACACCTTC.

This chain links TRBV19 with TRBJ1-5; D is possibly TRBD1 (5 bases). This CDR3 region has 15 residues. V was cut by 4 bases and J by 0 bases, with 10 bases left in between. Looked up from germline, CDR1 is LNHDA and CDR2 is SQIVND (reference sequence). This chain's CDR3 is CASSREGHSNQPQHF. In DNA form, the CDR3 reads TGTGCCAGTAGTAGGGAGGGGCATAGCAATCAGCCCCAGCATTTT. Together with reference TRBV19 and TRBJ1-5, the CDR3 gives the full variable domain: DGGITQSPKYLFRKEGQNVTLSCEQNLNHDAMYWYRQDPGQGLRLIYYSQIVNDFQKGDIAEGYSVSREKKESFPLTVTSAQKNPTAFYLCASSREGHSNQPQHFGDGTRLSIL.

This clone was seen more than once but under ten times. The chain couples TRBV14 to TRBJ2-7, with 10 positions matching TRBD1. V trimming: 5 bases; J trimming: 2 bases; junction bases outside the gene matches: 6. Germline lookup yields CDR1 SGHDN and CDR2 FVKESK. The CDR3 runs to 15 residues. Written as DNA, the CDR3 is TGTGCCAGCAGCTGGGAGACAGGGGGCACCTACGAGCAGTACTTC. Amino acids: CASSWETGGTYEQYF.

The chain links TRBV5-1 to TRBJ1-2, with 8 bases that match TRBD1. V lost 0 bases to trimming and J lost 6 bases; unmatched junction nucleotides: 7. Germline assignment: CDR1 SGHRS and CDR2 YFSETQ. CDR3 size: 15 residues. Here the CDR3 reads CASSLGSRGRDGYTF. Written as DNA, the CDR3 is TGCGCCAGCAGCTTGGGGTCCAGGGGGCGCGATGGCTACACCTTC.

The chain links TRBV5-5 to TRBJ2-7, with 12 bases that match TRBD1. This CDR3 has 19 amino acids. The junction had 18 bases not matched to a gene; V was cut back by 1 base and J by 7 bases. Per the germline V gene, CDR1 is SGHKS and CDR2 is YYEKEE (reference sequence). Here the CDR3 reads CASSLLGQGARTGRGEQYF. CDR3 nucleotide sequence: TGTGCCAGCAGCTTGTTGGGACAGGGGGCGCGTACCGGACGAGGAGAGCAGTACTTC.

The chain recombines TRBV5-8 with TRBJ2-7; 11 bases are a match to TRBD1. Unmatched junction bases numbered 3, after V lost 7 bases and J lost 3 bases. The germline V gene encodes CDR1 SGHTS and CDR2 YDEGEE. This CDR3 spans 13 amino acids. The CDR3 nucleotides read TGTGCCAGCGGGGGACAGGGGGACTACGAGCAGTACTTC. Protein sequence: CASGGQGDYEQYF.

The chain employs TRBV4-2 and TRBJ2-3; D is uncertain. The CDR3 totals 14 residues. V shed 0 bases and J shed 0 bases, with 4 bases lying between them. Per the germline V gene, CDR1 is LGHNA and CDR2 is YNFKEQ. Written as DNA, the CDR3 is TGTGCCAGCAGCCAAGAGGGGAGCACAGATACGCAGTATTTT. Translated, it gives CASSQEGSTDTQYF.

CDR3: CASSKNRDRGLLSGANVLTF. The CDR3 DNA sequence: TGTGCCAGTAGTAAAAACCGGGACAGGGGTCTTCTGTCTGGGGCCAACGTCCTGACTTTC. J is TRBJ2-6 and V is TRBV19; 10 bases map to TRBD1. Trimming at V came to 4 bases and at J to 1 base, leaving 13 bases not matched to a gene. Germline values: CDR1 LNHDA, CDR2 SQIVND (reference sequence). This CDR3 contains 20 residues. The full variable domain, in which reference TRBV19 and TRBJ2-6 provide the parts outside the CDR3, is DGGITQSPKYLFRKEGQNVTLSCEQNLNHDAMYWYRQDPGQGLRLIYYSQIVNDFQKGDIAEGYSVSREKKESFPLTVTSAQKNPTAFYLCASSKNRDRGLLSGANVLTFGAGSRLTVL.